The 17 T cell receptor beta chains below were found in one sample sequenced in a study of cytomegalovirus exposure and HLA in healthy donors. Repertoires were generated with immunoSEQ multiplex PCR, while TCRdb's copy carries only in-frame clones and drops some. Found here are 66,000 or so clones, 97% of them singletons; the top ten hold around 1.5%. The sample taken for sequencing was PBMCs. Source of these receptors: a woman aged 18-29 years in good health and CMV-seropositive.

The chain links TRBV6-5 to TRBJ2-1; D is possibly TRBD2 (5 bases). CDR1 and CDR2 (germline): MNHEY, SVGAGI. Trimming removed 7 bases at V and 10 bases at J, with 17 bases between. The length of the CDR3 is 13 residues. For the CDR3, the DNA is TGTGCCAGCACCACGGGAACTAACGGGGAGCAGTTCTTC. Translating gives CASTTGTNGEQFF.

For the CDR3, the DNA is TGTGCCAGCAGCCAAGATTACAGCTCCTACGAGCAGTACTTC. It yields the protein CASSQDYSSYEQYF. The rearrangement links TRBV14 to TRBJ2-7; D uncertain. CDR3 length equals 14 residues. CDR1 is SGHDN, CDR2 FVKESK, per germline. V lost 0 bases to trimming and J lost 0 bases, with 6 bases between them.

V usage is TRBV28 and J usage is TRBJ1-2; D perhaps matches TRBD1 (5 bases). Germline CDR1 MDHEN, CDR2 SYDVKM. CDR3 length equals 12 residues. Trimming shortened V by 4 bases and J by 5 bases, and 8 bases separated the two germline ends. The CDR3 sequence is CASSSGGYGYTF. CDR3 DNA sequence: TGTGCCAGCAGTTCCGGGGGGTATGGCTACACCTTC.

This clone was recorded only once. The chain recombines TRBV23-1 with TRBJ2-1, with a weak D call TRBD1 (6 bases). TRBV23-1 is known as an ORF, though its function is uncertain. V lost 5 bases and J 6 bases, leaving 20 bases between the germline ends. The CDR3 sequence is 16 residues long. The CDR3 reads CASSSLKGTNCNEQFF. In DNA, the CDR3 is TGCGCCAGCAGTAGTCTAAAAGGGACAAACTGCAATGAGCAGTTCTTC.

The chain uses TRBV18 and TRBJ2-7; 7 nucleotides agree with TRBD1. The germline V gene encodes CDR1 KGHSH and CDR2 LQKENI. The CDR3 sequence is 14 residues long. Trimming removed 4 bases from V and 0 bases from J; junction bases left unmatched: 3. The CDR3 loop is CASSRGQDSYEQYF. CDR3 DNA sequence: TGTGCCAGCTCACGCGGACAGGACTCCTACGAGCAGTACTTC.

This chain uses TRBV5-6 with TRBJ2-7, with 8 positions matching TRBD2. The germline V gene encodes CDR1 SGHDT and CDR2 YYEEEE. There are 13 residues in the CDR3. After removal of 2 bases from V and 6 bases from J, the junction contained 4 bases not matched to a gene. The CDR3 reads CASSLGLATEQYF. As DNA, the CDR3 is TGTGCCAGCAGCTTAGGACTAGCTACCGAGCAGTACTTC.

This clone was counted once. CDR3 coding DNA: TGTGCCAGCAGCTTAGGTTCCACAGGATGGTCCTACGAGCAGTACTTC. Translated, it gives CASSLGSTGWSYEQYF. The chain joins TRBV11-2 to TRBJ2-7, with D maybe TRBD1 (5 bases). V was clipped by 1 base and J by 1 base, with 14 bases between them. This CDR3 spans 16 amino acids. Germline V CDR1 and CDR2: SGHAT, FQNNGV. The complete variable domain, with remaining parts taken from reference TRBV11-2 and TRBJ2-7, reads EAGVAQSPRYKIIEKRQSVAFWCNPISGHATLYWYQQILGQGPKLLIQFQNNGVVDDSQLPKDRFSAERLKGVDSTLKIQPAKLEDSAVYLCASSLGSTGWSYEQYFGPGTRLTVT.

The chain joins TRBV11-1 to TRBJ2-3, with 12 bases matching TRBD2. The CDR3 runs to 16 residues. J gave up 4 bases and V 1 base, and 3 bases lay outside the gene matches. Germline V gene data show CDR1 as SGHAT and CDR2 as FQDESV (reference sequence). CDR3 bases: TGTGCCAGCAGCTTAGTCGGACTAGCGGGGCCAGATACGCAGTATTTT. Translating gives CASSLVGLAGPDTQYF.

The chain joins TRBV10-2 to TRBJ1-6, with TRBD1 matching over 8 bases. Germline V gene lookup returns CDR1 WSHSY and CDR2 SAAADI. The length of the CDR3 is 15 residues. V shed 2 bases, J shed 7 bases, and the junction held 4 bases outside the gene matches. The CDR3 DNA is TGCGCCAGCAGTGAGACAGGGGGTTCCAATTCACCCCTCCACTTT. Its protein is CASSETGGSNSPLHF.

The CDR3 DNA follows: TGCGCCAGCAGCTTGGCAGGGATGAACACTGAAGCTTTCTTT. Protein: CASSLAGMNTEAFF. V and J are TRBV5-1 and TRBJ1-1, with a tentative D call TRBD1 (5 bases). The CDR3 has 14 amino acids. CDR1 and CDR2 from the germline V gene are SGHRS and YFSETQ. Trimming cost V 0 bases and J 0 bases, with 6 bases left between them.

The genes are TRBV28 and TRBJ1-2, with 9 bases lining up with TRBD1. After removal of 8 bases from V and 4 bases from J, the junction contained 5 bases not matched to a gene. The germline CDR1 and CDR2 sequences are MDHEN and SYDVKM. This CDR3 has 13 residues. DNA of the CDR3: TGTGCCAGCTGCCAGACAGGGGGCTATGGCTACACCTTC. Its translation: CASCQTGGYGYTF.

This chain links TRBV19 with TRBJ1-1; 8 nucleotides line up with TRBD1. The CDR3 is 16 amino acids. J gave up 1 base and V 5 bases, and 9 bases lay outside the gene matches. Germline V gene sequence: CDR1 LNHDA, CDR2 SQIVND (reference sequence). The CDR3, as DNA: TGTGCCAGTAGTTGGACAGGGCCCAACCGGAACACTGAAGCTTTCTTT. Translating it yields CASSWTGPNRNTEAFF.

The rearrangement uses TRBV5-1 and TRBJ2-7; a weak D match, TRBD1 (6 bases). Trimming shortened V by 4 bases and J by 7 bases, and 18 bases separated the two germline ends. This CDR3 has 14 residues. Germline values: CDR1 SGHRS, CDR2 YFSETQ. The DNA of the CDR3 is TGCGCCAGCAGCCCTCGGACAGTGATTGGGGAGCAGTACTTC. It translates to CASSPRTVIGEQYF.

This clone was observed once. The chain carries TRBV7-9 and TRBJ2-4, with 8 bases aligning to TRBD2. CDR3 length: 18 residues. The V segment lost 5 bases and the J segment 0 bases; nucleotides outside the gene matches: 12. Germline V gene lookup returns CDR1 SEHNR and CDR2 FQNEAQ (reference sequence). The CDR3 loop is CASSPRTAGDLAKNIQYF. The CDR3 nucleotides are TGTGCCAGCAGCCCGCGGACAGCGGGGGATCTAGCCAAAAACATTCAGTACTTC.

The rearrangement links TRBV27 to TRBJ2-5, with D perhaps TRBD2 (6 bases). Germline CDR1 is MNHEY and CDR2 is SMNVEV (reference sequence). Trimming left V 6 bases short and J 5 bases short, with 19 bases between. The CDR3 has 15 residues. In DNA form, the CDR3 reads TGTGCCAGCAGCCACGGCGGAGGGACTTCGGAGACCCAGTACTTC. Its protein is CASSHGGGTSETQYF.

CDR3 loop: CASSLANWDSYGYTF. For the CDR3, the DNA is TGTGCCAGCAGCTTGGCCAATTGGGACAGCTATGGCTACACCTTC. The chain combines TRBV5-5 with TRBJ1-2, with 7 bases identical to TRBD1. The CDR3 runs to 15 residues. J gave up 4 bases and V 0 bases, and 6 bases lay outside the gene matches. Germline V gives CDR1 SGHKS, CDR2 YYEKEE (reference sequence).

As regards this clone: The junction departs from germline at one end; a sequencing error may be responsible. This CDR3 is CASSLVSRALTEELFF. The CDR3 DNA follows: TGTGCCAGCAGCTTGGTCTCGAGGGCCTTAACCGAGGAGCTGTTTTTT. The chain employs TRBV5-4 and TRBJ2-2, with a weak D call TRBD2 (5 bases). The germline V gene encodes CDR1 SGHNT and CDR2 YYREEE (reference sequence). CDR3 length equals 16 residues.